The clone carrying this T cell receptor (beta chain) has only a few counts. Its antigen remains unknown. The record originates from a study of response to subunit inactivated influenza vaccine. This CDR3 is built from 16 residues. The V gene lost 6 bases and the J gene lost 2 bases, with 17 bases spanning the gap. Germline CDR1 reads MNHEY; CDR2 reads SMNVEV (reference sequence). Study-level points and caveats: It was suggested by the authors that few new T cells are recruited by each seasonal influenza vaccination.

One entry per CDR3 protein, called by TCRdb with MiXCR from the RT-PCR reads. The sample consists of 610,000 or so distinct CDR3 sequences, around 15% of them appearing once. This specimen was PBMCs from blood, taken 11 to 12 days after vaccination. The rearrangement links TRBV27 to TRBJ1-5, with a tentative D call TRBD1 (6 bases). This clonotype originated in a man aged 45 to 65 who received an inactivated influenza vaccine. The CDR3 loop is CASSPQQGRGNQPQHF. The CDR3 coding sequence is TGTGCCAGCAGCCCTCAACAGGGAAGGGGCAATCAGCCCCAGCATTTT.